This T cell receptor beta chain was documented in a study of cytomegalovirus exposure and HLA in healthy donors. The CDR3 extends over 12 amino acids. The germline gives CDR1 MNHEY, CDR2 SVGAGI. The PCR ran on 60 Vbeta and 13 Jbeta primers. Measured with immunoSEQ multiplex PCR; TCRdb has only the in-frame clones, and not every one. This table holds 70,000 to 75,000 clones, 60% to 80% found once. The TCR originated in a middle-aged woman in good health and CMV-seropositive. The chain is built from TRBV6-5 and TRBJ2-1, with TRBD1 matching over 7 bases. Input material: PBMCs. The CDR3: CGTGIAYNEQFF. CDR3 nucleotide sequence: TGTGGGACAGGCATAGCCTACAATGAGCAGTTCTTC.